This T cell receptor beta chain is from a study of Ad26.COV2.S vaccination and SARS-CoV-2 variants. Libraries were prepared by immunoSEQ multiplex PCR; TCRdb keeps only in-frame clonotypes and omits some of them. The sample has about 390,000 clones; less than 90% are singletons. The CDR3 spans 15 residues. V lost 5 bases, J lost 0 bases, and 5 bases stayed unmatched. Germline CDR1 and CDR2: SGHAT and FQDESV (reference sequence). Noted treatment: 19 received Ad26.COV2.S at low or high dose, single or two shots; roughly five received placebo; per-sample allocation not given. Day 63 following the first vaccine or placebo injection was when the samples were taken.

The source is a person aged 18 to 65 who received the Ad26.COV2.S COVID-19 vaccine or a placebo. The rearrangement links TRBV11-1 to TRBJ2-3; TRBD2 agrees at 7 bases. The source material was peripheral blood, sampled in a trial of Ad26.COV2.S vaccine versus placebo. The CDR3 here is CASSTGGTSTDTQYF. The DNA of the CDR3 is TGTGCCAGCAGCACCGGGGGGACTAGCACAGATACGCAGTATTTT.